These 15 T cell receptor beta chains share one sample of origin, sequenced in a study of Ad26.COV2.S vaccination and SARS-CoV-2 variants. The assay was immunoSEQ multiplex PCR, and TCRdb's table has in-frame clones only and misses some. The table includes 450,000 to 550,000 clones, roughly nine tenths detected once. The treatment: roughly 18 received Ad26.COV2.S at low or high dose, single or two shots; several received placebo; per-sample allocation not given. Day 63 following the first vaccine or placebo injection was when the samples were taken. The sample in question was peripheral blood, obtained in a trial of Ad26.COV2.S vaccine versus placebo. The receptors stem from a person aged 18-60 years who received the Ad26.COV2.S COVID-19 vaccine or a placebo.

The V call is TRBV28, the J call TRBJ1-4, with D maybe TRBD1 (5 bases). The germline V gene encodes CDR1 MDHEN and CDR2 SYDVKM. Trimming stripped 3 bases from V and 5 bases from J, with 19 bases between. CDR3 length: 17 amino acids. The CDR3 here is CASSLGPGAGDNEKLFF. The CDR3 DNA sequence: TGTGCCAGCAGTTTGGGCCCCGGGGCGGGGGACAATGAAAAACTGTTTTTT. Full variable domain (rest looked up from reference TRBV28 and TRBJ1-4): DVKVTQSSRYLVKRTGEKVFLECVQDMDHENMFWYRQDPGLGLRLIYFSYDVKMKEKGDIPEGYSVSREKKERFSLILESASTNQTSMYLCASSLGPGAGDNEKLFFGSGTQLSVL.

The chain's CDR3 is CASSSRLAGVAGELFF. The CDR3 coding sequence is TGTGCCAGCTCATCCAGACTAGCGGGAGTGGCCGGGGAGCTGTTTTTT. The chain employs TRBV18 and TRBJ2-2, with 12 bases fitting TRBD2. The CDR3 is 16 residues long. Germline CDR1 and CDR2: KGHSH and LQKENI. The J segment lost 6 bases and the V segment lost 5 bases, leaving 7 bases of the junction unmatched.

This chain connects TRBV9 to TRBJ1-5, with 7 bases that match TRBD1. The CDR3 covers 15 residues. The germline CDR1 and CDR2 sequences are SGDLS and YYNGEE. V lost 2 bases to trimming and J lost 6 bases; unmatched junction nucleotides: 8. The chain's CDR3 is CASSVEGARGQPQHF. The CDR3 nucleotides read TGTGCCAGCAGCGTGGAGGGGGCTAGGGGTCAGCCCCAGCATTTT. Full variable domain (remainder filled in from reference TRBV9 and TRBJ1-5): DSGVTQTPKHLITATGQRVTLRCSPRSGDLSVYWYQQSLDQGLQFLIQYYNGEERAKGNILERFSAQQFPDLHSELNLSSLELGDSALYFCASSVEGARGQPQHFGDGTRLSIL.

The chain is built from TRBV10-3 and TRBJ2-5, with 9 positions matching TRBD2. CDR3 length: 15 residues. Germline CDR1 ENHRY, CDR2 SYGVKD. Trimming at V came to 4 bases and at J to 5 bases, leaving 8 bases not matched to a gene. The CDR3 DNA sequence: TGTGCCATCAGTGGGCGTGCGGGAGGGCTCGAGACCCAGTACTTC. Its translation is CAISGRAGGLETQYF.

Comment on this clone: One end of the junction fails to match germline, which may point to a read error. The chain recombines TRBV4-1 with TRBJ2-3; possibly TRBD1 or TRBD2 for D (5 bases each). From germline, CDR1 is MGHRA and CDR2 YSYEKL. The CDR3 runs to 17 residues. Here the CDR3 reads CASSPTLRGDGTGTQYF. CDR3 nucleotide sequence: TGCGCCAGCAGCCCCACCCTCAGAGGGGATGGAACAGGTACGCAGTATTTT.

The chain is built from TRBV27 and TRBJ1-6, with TRBD1 matching 7 bases. CDR1 is MNHEY and CDR2 is SMNVEV in the germline V gene (reference sequence). With V trimmed by 1 base and J by 4 bases, 13 bases remained unmatched. The CDR3 contains 19 residues. The CDR3 nucleotides read TGTGCCAGCAGTTTATGGTTTCAGGGGGGGTCCGGTTATAATTCACCCCTCCACTTT. Protein sequence: CASSLWFQGGSGYNSPLHF.

This clone was seen only once. The chain recombines TRBV12-3 or TRBV12-4 with TRBJ1-3; no firm D call. This CDR3 comprises 12 residues. Trimming removed 8 bases from V and 4 bases from J, with 9 bases in between. The DNA for the CDR3 is TGTGCCAGCGACTATATGGGAAACACCATATATTTT. Amino acid sequence: CASDYMGNTIYF.

The chain links TRBV5-6 to TRBJ1-2; D is ambiguous. The CDR3 runs to 13 residues. CDR1 SGHDT and CDR2 YYEEEE come from the germline V gene. V was trimmed by 0 bases and J by 6 bases, leaving 9 bases between them. The CDR3 reads CASSLAPGDGYTF. The CDR3 DNA follows: TGTGCCAGCAGCTTGGCCCCCGGGGATGGCTACACCTTC. Drawing the rest from reference TRBV5-6 and TRBJ1-2, the complete variable domain is DAGVTQSPTHLIKTRGQQVTLRCSPKSGHDTVSWYQQALGQGPQFIFQYYEEEERQRGNFPDRFSGHQFPNYSSELNVNALLLGDSALYLCASSLAPGDGYTFGSGTRLTVV.

The chain joins TRBV20-1 to TRBJ2-1, with D hard to call. V dropped 3 bases and J dropped 2 bases, with 8 bases sitting between them. Germline V CDR1 and CDR2: DFQATT, SNEGSKA (reference sequence). The CDR3 is 13 amino acids. CDR3 DNA sequence: TGCAGTGCTAGTAGGCTAGCCTACAATGAGCAGTTCTTC. Its protein product is CSASRLAYNEQFF.

The chain is built from TRBV19 and TRBJ2-6; no clear D. V lost 3 bases to trimming and J lost 11 bases, with 8 bases between them. Germline CDR1 is LNHDA and CDR2 is SQIVND (reference sequence). The CDR3 length is 12 residues. CDR3 loop: CASSMIFHVLTF. The CDR3 DNA sequence: TGTGCCAGTAGTATGATATTCCACGTCCTGACTTTC.

The chain carries TRBV6-2 or TRBV6-3 and TRBJ1-1, with D tentatively TRBD1 (5 bases). Germline assignment: CDR1 MNHEY and CDR2 SVGEGT. V was shortened by 0 bases and J by 3 bases, with 8 bases between the two germline ends. The CDR3 extends over 14 amino acids. The CDR3 nucleotides read TGTGCCAGCAGTTACTCGGGGGGGTACACTGAAGCTTTCTTT. It translates to CASSYSGGYTEAFF.

This clone was counted once. The chain links TRBV18 to TRBJ1-5; 7 nucleotides line up with TRBD1. The CDR3 loop spans 17 amino acids. With V trimmed by 3 bases and J by 7 bases, 15 bases remained unmatched. CDR1 is KGHSH, CDR2 LQKENI, per germline. The CDR3 loop is CASSPPGQNGGAQPQHF. CDR3 in DNA: TGTGCCAGCTCACCTCCGGGACAGAACGGTGGTGCCCAGCCCCAGCATTTT.

This clone was seen a handful of times. The rearrangement joins TRBV20-1 to TRBJ1-6; D is ambiguous. The CDR3 has 13 residues. Per the germline V gene, CDR1 is DFQATT and CDR2 is SNEGSKA (reference sequence). Trimming pared 3 bases from V and 5 bases from J, leaving 8 bases between. The CDR3 here is CSASPRNNSPLHF. CDR3 coding DNA: TGCAGTGCTAGTCCCAGGAATAATTCACCCCTCCACTTT.

The CDR3, as DNA: TGTGCCAGCAGCTTTAGTAACAATGAGCAGTTCTTC. It specifies CASSFSNNEQFF. The chain carries TRBV11-2 and TRBJ2-1; the D is unclear. V was shortened by 3 bases and J by 5 bases, with 5 bases between the two germline ends. Germline values: CDR1 SGHAT, CDR2 FQNNGV. This CDR3 has 12 amino acids.

This clone was detected only once. The chain carries TRBV19 and TRBJ1-2; TRBD1 might be the D (5 bases). V was cut by 6 bases and J by 5 bases, with 10 bases left in between. Germline assignment: CDR1 LNHDA and CDR2 SQIVND (reference sequence). This CDR3 spans 12 amino acids. This CDR3 is CASSQGRYGYTF. The CDR3 DNA sequence: TGTGCCAGTAGCCAGGGTCGTTATGGCTACACCTTC. Drawing the rest from reference TRBV19 and TRBJ1-2, the complete variable domain is DGGITQSPKYLFRKEGQNVTLSCEQNLNHDAMYWYRQDPGQGLRLIYYSQIVNDFQKGDIAEGYSVSREKKESFPLTVTSAQKNPTAFYLCASSQGRYGYTFGSGTRLTVV.